This T cell receptor beta chain was sequenced for a study of T cell changes during pregnancy in multiple sclerosis. This CDR3 has 15 amino acids. CDR1 LGHNA and CDR2 YNFKEQ come from the germline V gene. Deletions cut 0 bases from V and 5 bases from J, with 11 bases between. The protocol was immunoSEQ multiplex PCR, while the TCRdb copy is restricted to in-frame clones and leaves out a portion. The sample shows tens of thousands of clones, around 91% of them seen only once. This TCR was recovered from a female donor with multiple sclerosis, enrolled in a pregnancy study. The chain has TRBV4-2 and TRBJ2-1; the D gene is possibly TRBD2 (6 bases). Here the sequenced sample was CD8+ T cells from peripheral blood mononuclear cells, taken in the second trimester of pregnancy. The CDR3 nucleotides read TGTGCCAGCAGCCAAGAGAGGACTACGAACAATGAGCAGTTCTTC. Translating gives CASSQERTTNNEQFF.